The clone carrying this TCR beta chain has a handful of counts. What it binds is not known. These data are taken from a study of T cell repertoires in cytomegalovirus infection. Findings and limits, study-wide: The study found HLA-C-restricted CMV-specific TCR beta clonotypes dominating the ex vivo response.

The CDR3 is 15 amino acids. Trimming pared 1 base from V and 1 base from J, leaving 10 bases between. Germline assignment: CDR1 SEHNR and CDR2 FQNEAQ (reference sequence). Each CDR3 protein gets one entry after TCRdb re-called the reads with MiXCR. The repertoire consists of nearly 650,000 distinct CDR3 sequences, with 24% occurring once and the leading ten covering approximately 8.2%. The rearrangement joins TRBV7-9 to TRBJ1-2, with D uncertain. This TCR came from a human donor in good health (CMV status not recorded). Some clones in this sample may be carry-over from other donors' samples. Sequenced material: CD8+ T cells from PBMCs. The CDR3 reads CASSLEPYLNYGYTF. CDR3 in DNA: TGTGCCAGCAGCTTAGAACCTTATCTTAACTATGGCTACACCTTC. The whole variable domain, filled in from reference TRBV7-9 and TRBJ1-2, reads DTGVSQNPRHKITKRGQNVTFRCDPISEHNRLYWYRQTLGQGPEFLTYFQNEAQLEKSRLLSDRFSAERPKGSFSTLEIQRTEQGDSAMYLCASSLEPYLNYGYTFGSGTRLTVV.